Listed below are T cell receptor beta chains from one sample, sequenced in a study of shared clonotypes between healthy human individuals. Data came from immunoSEQ multiplex PCR; TCRdb stores just in-frame clones and leaves some out. This table has 1.6 million or so clones, 97% to 99% appearing once. Input material: naive CD4+ T cells sorted from blood. These receptors were obtained from a man in his thirties or forties in good health. Each CDR3 is given with its conserved first and last residue. A D gene is named only where the DNA matches it firmly. Not every row has a clone size; where given, it reads once, few, many or a size class.

CDR3aa: CASSQDRGPEAFF; CDR3nt: TGTGCCAGCAGCCAGGACAGGGGGCCTGAAGCTTTCTTT; v_gene: TRBV5-6; abundance: -; j_gene: TRBJ1-1; d_gene: TRBD1
CDR3aa: CASSVGGQGRTSEAFF; CDR3nt: TGTGCCAGCAGCGTAGGTGGACAGGGGAGGACCTCTGAAGCTTTCTTT; v_gene: TRBV9; abundance: -; j_gene: TRBJ1-1; d_gene: TRBD1
CDR3aa: CASSPRAGLGTDTQYF; CDR3nt: TGTGCCAGCAGCCCCCGAGCGGGACTTGGCACAGATACGCAGTATTTT; v_gene: TRBV9; abundance: -; j_gene: TRBJ2-3; d_gene: TRBD2
CDR3aa: CASSVGPSGEQYF; CDR3nt: TGTGCCAGCAGCGTAGGGCCTTCTGGAGAGCAGTACTTC; v_gene: TRBV9; abundance: -; j_gene: TRBJ2-7; d_gene: -
CDR3aa: CASRSGSSGNTIYF; CDR3nt: TGCGCCAGCAGATCAGGGTCCTCTGGAAACACCATATATTTT; v_gene: TRBV5-1; abundance: -; j_gene: TRBJ1-3; d_gene: -
CDR3aa: CASTPLTSGSYEQYF; CDR3nt: TGTGCCAGCACTCCTCTAACTAGCGGGAGCTACGAGCAGTACTTC; v_gene: TRBV6-1; abundance: once; j_gene: TRBJ2-7; d_gene: TRBD2
CDR3aa: CASSVAPIAGGRDEQFF; CDR3nt: TGTGCCAGCAGCGTAGCCCCCATAGCGGGAGGTAGAGATGAGCAGTTCTTC; v_gene: TRBV9; abundance: -; j_gene: TRBJ2-1; d_gene: TRBD2
CDR3aa: CASSPGPGGETQYF; CDR3nt: TGTGCCAGCAGCCCCGGACCGGGTGGGGAGACCCAGTACTTC; v_gene: TRBV14; abundance: -; j_gene: TRBJ2-5; d_gene: -
CDR3aa: CASSWTKILAGSYEQYF; CDR3nt: TGTGCCAGCAGTTGGACAAAGATACTAGCGGGATCCTACGAGCAGTACTTC; v_gene: TRBV27; abundance: once; j_gene: TRBJ2-7; d_gene: TRBD2
CDR3aa: CASSLVVLAGDVDTQYF; CDR3nt: TGTGCCAGCAGCTTAGTGGTGCTAGCGGGAGATGTAGATACGCAGTATTTT; v_gene: TRBV11-2; abundance: once; j_gene: TRBJ2-3; d_gene: TRBD2
CDR3aa: CASTGQVEKLFF; CDR3nt: TGTGCCAGCACGGGGCAGGTTGAAAAACTGTTTTTT; v_gene: TRBV2; abundance: -; j_gene: TRBJ1-4; d_gene: -
CDR3aa: CASSLGAIIRQPQHF; CDR3nt: TGTGCCAGCAGCTTGGGGGCAATCATTCGTCAGCCCCAGCATTTT; v_gene: TRBV7-8; abundance: once; j_gene: TRBJ1-5; d_gene: -
CDR3aa: CASTFGTSAHEQYF; CDR3nt: TGTGCCAGCACCTTCGGGACTAGCGCCCACGAGCAGTACTTC; v_gene: TRBV11-2; abundance: -; j_gene: TRBJ2-7; d_gene: TRBD2
CDR3aa: CASRDGTDHTDTQYF; CDR3nt: TGTGCCAGCAGGGACGGGACTGACCACACAGATACGCAGTATTTT; v_gene: TRBV5-4; abundance: -; j_gene: TRBJ2-3; d_gene: -
CDR3aa: CASTAMNTEAFF; CDR3nt: TGTGCCAGCACTGCTATGAACACTGAAGCTTTCTTT; v_gene: TRBV28; abundance: -; j_gene: TRBJ1-1; d_gene: -
CDR3aa: CASSPLGSSQYF; CDR3nt: TGTGCCAGCAGCCCCTTAGGGAGTTCGCAGTATTTT; v_gene: TRBV11-1; abundance: -; j_gene: TRBJ2-3; d_gene: -
CDR3aa: CASSDSFWSEQYF; CDR3nt: TGTGCCAGCAGTGATTCGTTTTGGTCGGAGCAGTACTTC; v_gene: TRBV6-4; abundance: -; j_gene: TRBJ2-7; d_gene: -
CDR3aa: CASSLGGTYNEQFF; CDR3nt: TGTGCCAGCAGCTTGGGCGGAACCTACAATGAGCAGTTCTTC; v_gene: TRBV11-2; abundance: -; j_gene: TRBJ2-1; d_gene: -
CDR3aa: CAIRSGLAGGTDTQYF; CDR3nt: TGTGCCATCAGGTCCGGACTAGCGGGAGGCACAGATACGCAGTATTTT; v_gene: TRBV10-3; abundance: -; j_gene: TRBJ2-3; d_gene: TRBD2
CDR3aa: CASSKPPSTGSSYNEQFF; CDR3nt: TGTGCCAGCAGCAAACCCCCATCGACAGGGAGCTCCTACAATGAGCAGTTCTTC; v_gene: TRBV28; abundance: -; j_gene: TRBJ2-1; d_gene: TRBD1
CDR3aa: CASSPGGTIPARRAFF; CDR3nt: TGTGCCAGCAGCCCGGGCGGGACTATCCCGGCCCGGAGAGCTTTCTTT; v_gene: TRBV7-8; abundance: -; j_gene: TRBJ1-1; d_gene: -
CDR3aa: CATSRDVRTSGRNYEQYF; CDR3nt: TGTGCCACCAGCAGAGATGTCCGGACTAGCGGGAGAAACTACGAGCAGTACTTC; v_gene: TRBV15; abundance: -; j_gene: TRBJ2-7; d_gene: TRBD2
CDR3aa: CASRGASGRRDTQYF; CDR3nt: TGCGCCAGCAGGGGGGCTAGCGGGAGGAGAGATACGCAGTATTTT; v_gene: TRBV5-1; abundance: -; j_gene: TRBJ2-3; d_gene: TRBD2
CDR3aa: CASGKGETYEQYF; CDR3nt: TGTGCCAGTGGGAAGGGAGAGACCTACGAGCAGTACTTC; v_gene: TRBV19; abundance: -; j_gene: TRBJ2-7; d_gene: -
CDR3aa: CASSQDGFNEQFF; CDR3nt: TGCGCCAGCAGCCAAGATGGGTTCAATGAGCAGTTCTTC; v_gene: TRBV4-1; abundance: -; j_gene: TRBJ2-1; d_gene: -
CDR3aa: CATSRDLIGGTNTGELFF; CDR3nt: TGTGCCACCAGCAGAGATTTAATTGGCGGGACGAACACCGGGGAGCTGTTTTTT; v_gene: TRBV15; abundance: -; j_gene: TRBJ2-2; d_gene: -
CDR3aa: CASSLESTGELFF; CDR3nt: TGTGCCAGCAGCTTAGAATCTACCGGGGAGCTGTTTTTT; v_gene: TRBV11-2; abundance: -; j_gene: TRBJ2-2; d_gene: -
CDR3aa: CATDRDNTGELFF; CDR3nt: TGTGCCACGGACAGGGACAACACCGGGGAGCTGTTTTTT; v_gene: TRBV2; abundance: once; j_gene: TRBJ2-2; d_gene: TRBD1
CDR3aa: CASSQGVGGLTYEQYF; CDR3nt: TGCGCCAGCAGCCAAGGGGTGGGAGGTCTTACCTACGAGCAGTACTTC; v_gene: TRBV4-3; abundance: -; j_gene: TRBJ2-7; d_gene: -